These T cell receptor beta chains were read from a single sample in a study of T cells expressing NK-cell markers. From the 5' RACE reads, TCRdb lists one entry per CDR3 protein and no DNA. This repertoire includes some 500,000 distinct CDR3 sequences. The sample comprised blood T cells: a sorted CD56 or NKG2C T cell subset, CD4+ or CD8+ T cells, or bulk PBMC T cells (not recorded which). These receptors originate from a woman aged 45-60 years in good health. The CDR3 runs from the conserved cysteine through the conserved F or W.

V gene	J gene	CDR3 protein
TRBV11-3	TRBJ2-1	CASSPGPGLGRNEQFF
TRBV4-2	TRBJ2-2	CASSQKLSLVSPGELFF
TRBV12-3/TRBV12-4	TRBJ1-1	CASSRDRGNTEAFF
TRBV7-9	TRBJ2-6	CASSPGAESGANVLTF
TRBV28	TRBJ2-7	CASSSGTSQIEQYF
TRBV30	TRBJ1-2	CAWSRGDRGYTF
TRBV7-8	TRBJ1-5	CASSGTGGSSQPQHF
TRBV18	TRBJ2-1	CASSPIAGAGYNEQFF
TRBV15	TRBJ1-4	CATSAALAANEKLFF
TRBV20-1	TRBJ2-2	CSAVAGGPGTGELFF
TRBV6-6	TRBJ2-5	CASRLKETQYF
TRBV6-1	TRBJ2-7	CASSEALSPYEQYF
TRBV19	TRBJ2-5	CASSIGKAPQTQYF
TRBV7-2	TRBJ2-1	CASSLRATSGKLNEQFF
TRBV5-6	TRBJ2-7	CASSPDFYSYEQYF
TRBV7-2	TRBJ2-5	CASSLEYGTQYF
TRBV6-1	TRBJ2-1	CASSEALAGEQFF
TRBV5-6	TRBJ1-4	CASSVLQEKLFF
TRBV9	TRBJ2-1	CASSVEGLASPNSYNEQFF
TRBV12-3/TRBV12-4	TRBJ2-6	CASSLARGAANVLTF
TRBV5-1	TRBJ1-1	CASSLDEGENTEAFF
TRBV20-1	TRBJ2-4	CSATPSKNIQYF
TRBV20-1	TRBJ2-6	CSARKTDFFSGANVLTF
TRBV5-5	TRBJ1-2	CASSLAGLRNYGYTF
TRBV12-3/TRBV12-4	TRBJ2-3	CASRGGLAGLLTDTQYF
TRBV12-5	TRBJ2-3	CASGPGTSSTDTQYF
TRBV14	TRBJ1-6	CASSGWTGINSPLHF
TRBV5-8	TRBJ2-1	CASSSGARSQFF
TRBV29-1	TRBJ1-4	CSVGFHEKLFF
TRBV10-2	TRBJ1-1	CASSARVEAFF
TRBV10-3	TRBJ2-3	CAIRAKDTQYF
TRBV6-1	TRBJ2-1	CASRDRFGSYNEQFF
TRBV3-1	TRBJ2-2	CASRNPLGRGELFF
TRBV2	TRBJ2-2	CASLVTGELFF
TRBV20-1	TRBJ2-7	CSARAMKGRPSYEQYF
TRBV10-2	TRBJ2-2	CARRGSGALGELFF
TRBV20-1	TRBJ2-1	CSARGELAGLNEQFF
TRBV3-1	TRBJ2-1	CASSQDLVSGSYNEQFF